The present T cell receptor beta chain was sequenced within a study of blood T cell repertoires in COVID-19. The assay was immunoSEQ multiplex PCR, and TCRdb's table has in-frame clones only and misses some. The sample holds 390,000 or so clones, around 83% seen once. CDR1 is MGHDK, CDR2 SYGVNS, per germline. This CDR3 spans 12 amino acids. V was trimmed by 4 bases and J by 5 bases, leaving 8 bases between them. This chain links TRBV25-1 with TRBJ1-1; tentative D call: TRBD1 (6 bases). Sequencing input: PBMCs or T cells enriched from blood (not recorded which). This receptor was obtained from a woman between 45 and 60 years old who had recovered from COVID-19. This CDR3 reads CASSGGQTEAFF. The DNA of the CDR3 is TGTGCCAGCAGTGGGGGACAAACTGAAGCTTTCTTT.